The 22 T cell receptor beta chains below all came from one sample that was sequenced in a study of T cell repertoires in aging, cancer and after chemotherapy. TCR beta rearrangements were amplified from peripheral blood genomic DNA. Rearranged V-D-J TRB sequences were amplified with a mixed TRB-A/B primer pool. TCRdb itself ran the multiplex PCR reads through MiXCR, one entry per CDR3 protein. Of 5,000 to 8,000 distinct CDR3 sequences listed, approximately 27% are singletons. Sequencing was performed on blood. Every receptor here comes from a human donor in good health.

Points on this clonotype: Given a much more abundant clone one base away, this may be a read error. V and J are TRBV7-6 and TRBJ2-7; 7 bases agree with TRBD1. Germline V lookup: CDR1 SGHVS, CDR2 FNYEAQ. V lost 5 bases, J lost 4 bases, and 5 bases stayed unmatched. The CDR3 has 13 amino acids. In DNA form, the CDR3 reads TGTGCCAGCAGCCTGGGACAGCTTTACGAGCAGTACGTC. Translating it yields CASSLGQLYEQYV.

The chain recombines TRBV6-4 with TRBJ2-2, with TRBD2 matching 7 bases. Germline CDR1 MRHNA, CDR2 SNTAGT. CDR3 size: 15 residues. V gave up 3 bases and J gave up 1 base; unmatched junction bases: 2. For the CDR3, the DNA is TGTGCCAGCAGTGAATCTAGCGGGAACACCGGGGAGCTGTTTTTT. Its protein is CASSESSGNTGELFF.

With respect to this clonotype: This may be a read error, as it is one base from a much larger clone. This CDR3 reads CASSSGGSSTETFF. CDR3 sequence (DNA): TGTGCCAGCAGTTCCGGGGGTTCGAGCACTGAAACTTTCTTT. The rearrangement joins TRBV6-5 to TRBJ1-1, with D perhaps matching TRBD1 (5 bases). There are 14 residues in the CDR3. Germline CDR1 is MNHEY and CDR2 is SVGAGI.

This clonotype is medium-sized. This chain links TRBV19 with TRBJ2-3; 9 bases are a match to TRBD2. The CDR3 extends over 15 amino acids. After removal of 7 bases from V and 1 base from J, the junction contained 6 bases not matched to a gene. Germline V gene lookup returns CDR1 LNHDA and CDR2 SQIVND (reference sequence). The CDR3, as DNA: TGTGCCAGTACTTCTAGCGGGGTACGCACAGATACGCAGTATTTT. Its translation is CASTSSGVRTDTQYF.

This chain joins TRBV28 and TRBJ1-3; a possible D gene is TRBD1 (5 bases). V gave up 2 bases and J gave up 4 bases, with 9 bases separating them. CDR3 length: 14 amino acids. From germline, CDR1 is MDHEN and CDR2 SYDVKM. CDR3 sequence: CASSLTGSGNTIYF. CDR3 sequence (DNA): TGTGCCAGCAGTTTAACAGGCAGCGGAAACACCATATATTTT.

The chain couples TRBV20-1 to TRBJ2-7; D is possibly TRBD1 (5 bases). With 1 base removed from V and 7 bases from J, the gap between germline ends came to 29 bases. The CDR3 has 18 residues. CDR1 is DFQATT, CDR2 SNEGSKA, per germline (reference sequence). The CDR3 bases are TGCAGTGCTAGAGGGGTTGGCAGGGATAGTGTTTTCCAGCCAGAGCAGTACTTC. This translates into CSARGVGRDSVFQPEQYF.

By share, this clonotype counts as medium-sized. The rearrangement joins TRBV11-2 to TRBJ2-5; unclear D gene. The CDR3 spans 13 residues. Trimming cost V 5 bases and J 0 bases, with 7 bases left between them. Germline loops: CDR1 SGHAT, CDR2 FQNNGV. DNA of the CDR3: TGTGCCAGCAGCCCCCCTTACCAAGAGACCCAGTACTTC. Its protein product is CASSPPYQETQYF.

This chain joins TRBV6-2 or TRBV6-3 and TRBJ2-1; 13 positions agree with TRBD2. There are 16 residues in the CDR3. Germline loops: CDR1 MNHEY, CDR2 SVGEGT. V trimming: 6 bases; J trimming: 6 bases; junction bases outside the gene matches: 8. The CDR3 DNA is TGTGCCAGCAGGGACGGACTAGCGGGAGAAGGCAATGAGCAGTTCTTC. It yields the protein CASRDGLAGEGNEQFF.

V gene TRBV5-1 combines with J gene TRBJ2-1; 7 bases fit TRBD2. V gave up 2 bases and J gave up 2 bases; unmatched junction bases: 10. Germline-derived CDR1 and CDR2 are SGHRS and YFSETQ. The CDR3 totals 17 residues. The CDR3 protein is CASSFLGLAETYNEQFF. DNA of the CDR3: TGCGCCAGCAGCTTCCTTGGTCTAGCGGAGACCTACAATGAGCAGTTCTTC.

This clonotype appeared a single time. This likely comes from a read error, as the CDR3 has no conserved phenylalanine or tryptophan at its end. The rearrangement joins TRBV7-2 to TRBJ2-5; 8 bases are a match to TRBD1. The CDR3 totals 14 residues. Germline V lookup: CDR1 SGHTA, CDR2 FQGNSA. V trimming: 2 bases; J trimming: 4 bases; junction bases outside the gene matches: 3. The CDR3 nucleotides are TGTGCCAGCAGCTTACAGGGGGCGGGAGAGACCCAGTACTTA. Its protein product is CASSLQGAGETQYL.

The V gene is TRBV20-1, the J gene TRBJ2-1; no clear D. The CDR3 sequence is 16 residues long. The germline V gene encodes CDR1 DFQATT and CDR2 SNEGSKA (reference sequence). The germline V and J ends were trimmed by 2 bases and 10 bases, with 24 bases remaining between them. As DNA, the CDR3 is TGCAGTGCTAGACCCAACGGACGGCGGAGCTCCTACGAGCAGTTCTTC. This translates into CSARPNGRRSSYEQFF.

This clonotype ranks as medium-sized. The gene calls are TRBV27 and TRBJ2-3, with 8 bases fitting TRBD2. CDR3 size: 15 residues. The junction had 6 bases not matched to a gene; V was cut back by 4 bases and J by 3 bases. CDR1 and CDR2 (germline): MNHEY, SMNVEV (reference sequence). The CDR3 nucleotides are TGTGCCAGCAGTTCGGGGACTAGTAGGACAGATACGCAGTATTTT. Amino acids: CASSSGTSRTDTQYF.

There are a few counts of this clonotype. In nucleotides, the CDR3 is TGCGCCAGCAGCCAACAAAAAGAGACCCAGTACTTC. Residues: CASSQQKETQYF. The chain carries TRBV4-1 and TRBJ2-5; D uncertain. The CDR3 extends over 12 amino acids. Trimming shortened V by 2 bases and J by 3 bases, and 4 bases separated the two germline ends. The germline CDR1 and CDR2 sequences are MGHRA and YSYEKL.

This clonotype was counted once. The chain combines TRBV29-1 with TRBJ2-5; 8 bases align to TRBD2. CDR3 length: 13 amino acids. In germline, CDR1 is SQVTM, CDR2 ANQGSEA. V lost 4 bases to trimming and J lost 3 bases; unmatched junction nucleotides: 4. The CDR3 DNA follows: TGCAGCGTTGCCGGGAGGGCCAAAGAGACCCAGTACTTC. Amino acids: CSVAGRAKETQYF.

V is TRBV12-3 or TRBV12-4 and J is TRBJ1-1, with 7 positions matching TRBD1. The CDR3 runs to 13 residues. With V trimmed by 8 bases and J by 0 bases, 3 bases remained unmatched. The CDR3 loop is CASRTGLNTEAFF. The CDR3 DNA reads as TGTGCCAGCCGGACAGGTTTGAACACTGAAGCTTTCTTT.

The CDR3 sequence: CASSPSWTSGSLSDTQYF. CDR3 bases: TGTGCCAGCAGCCCCTCCTGGACTAGCGGGAGTCTGTCAGATACGCAGTATTTT. V usage is TRBV7-6 and J usage is TRBJ2-3; 13 nucleotides line up with TRBD2. V shed 5 bases and J 4 bases; nucleotides not matched to a gene: 12. The CDR3 runs 18 residues. CDR1 is SGHVS, CDR2 FNYEAQ, per germline.

This clonotype is medium-sized by share. The chain carries TRBV18 and TRBJ2-7, with unresolved D. Per the germline V gene, CDR1 is KGHSH and CDR2 is LQKENI. V was cut by 3 bases and J by 0 bases, with 6 bases left in between. This CDR3 is built from 13 residues. The CDR3 sequence is CASSPSSSYEQYV. CDR3 in DNA: TGTGCCAGCTCACCTTCGAGCTCCTACGAGCAGTACGTC.

By proportion, this clonotype is medium-sized. The chain carries TRBV11-3 and TRBJ2-5; D ambiguous. The CDR3 has 16 amino acids. V shed 1 base and J shed 5 bases, with 17 bases lying between them. Per the germline V gene, CDR1 is SGHNT and CDR2 is YENEEA. The CDR3 sequence is CASSLVLDPNGETQYF. The CDR3 region has the DNA TGTGCCAGCAGCTTAGTACTCGACCCCAATGGGGAGACCCAGTACTTC.

The rearrangement joins TRBV20-1 to TRBJ2-3; 8 nucleotides align to TRBD2. V shed 0 bases and J 5 bases; nucleotides not matched to a gene: 16. The CDR3 has 18 amino acids. Per germline, CDR1 DFQATT and CDR2 SNEGSKA (reference sequence). CDR3 sequence reads: CSARDFRGLVSAGDTQYF. CDR3 DNA sequence: TGCAGTGCTAGAGACTTTAGGGGACTAGTCTCTGCCGGAGATACGCAGTATTTT.

For the CDR3, the DNA is TGTGCCAGCAGCTCACCGGGACAGGGCTCCTACAATGAGCAGTACTTC. Protein sequence: CASSSPGQGSYNEQYF. V is TRBV11-2 and J is TRBJ2-5; 9 bases are a match to TRBD1. The CDR3 spans 16 residues. Germline V lookup: CDR1 SGHAT, CDR2 FQNNGV. The V and J ends lost 4 bases and 11 bases, in that order; junction bases with no gene match: 17.

Relative to its sample, this clonotype is medium-sized. CDR3 sequence reads: CASSYSIRAGADTQYF. The CDR3 DNA follows: TGTGCCAGCAGTTACTCGATACGGGCGGGGGCAGATACGCAGTATTTT. The chain uses TRBV6-5 and TRBJ2-3; 7 nucleotides align to TRBD2. V shed 0 bases and J 4 bases; nucleotides not matched to a gene: 7. Germline values: CDR1 MNHEY, CDR2 SVGAGI. This CDR3 region has 16 residues.

This clonotype was detected a few times. The genes are TRBV21-1 and TRBJ2-3; whether TRBD2, the table's D call, matches the DNA was not checked. TRBV21-1 corresponds to a pseudogene. The CDR3 consists of 16 residues. For the CDR3, the DNA is TGTGCCAGCAGCCCAACGGAGGGTCCAGCGGCAGATACGCAGTATTTT. It specifies CASSPTEGPAADTQYF.